This T cell receptor (beta chain) was profiled in a study of vaccination effects on CD4 cells after COVID-19 (dated by TCRdb to about 2022). Notes on the research overall: Post-vaccine samples across the study were collected a median of 72 days after the second dose, with a range of 14 to 241. SARS-CoV-2 spike-specific CD4+ TCR repertoires were compared before and after mRNA vaccination in COVID-19 convalescent patients and in infection-naive vaccine recipients. Altogether, some 11 COVID-19 convalescent patients and several SARS-CoV-2-naive healthy vaccine recipients made up the full study. The Oncomine TCR Beta short-read assay on an Illumina iSeq 100 was used to sequence cultures from other donors in the study. General findings and caveats noted by the study authors: Among healthy vaccine recipients, nearly all vaccine-induced clones were SARS-CoV-2 mono-reactive, and only 1 of 255 was cross-reactive with common cold coronaviruses. Only a small number of convalescent patients were included, and no early post-infection timepoints were available, which limited the study. Both infection-induced and vaccine-induced clones contracted markedly at late post-vaccination timepoints, which is consistent with waning T cell responses.

To identify antigen-specific CD4+ T cell clonotypes by their expansion, the ViraFEST assay first stimulated PBMC with viral peptide pools and then applied TCR sequencing. After more than 9 days of culture, CD4+ T cells were isolated with the EasySep CD4+ T cell isolation kit. Each participant got two doses of an mRNA SARS-CoV-2 vaccine, either BNT162b2 or mRNA-1273. Healthy vaccine recipients had no prior SARS-CoV-2 infection, confirmed by negative nucleocapsid antibodies before and after vaccination. Some 2 million PBMC per well were cultured with approximately 10 ug/ml peptides in IMDM containing approximately 4.7% human AB serum, roughly 9.5 IU/ml IL-2 and gentamicin. Half of the culture medium was replaced with fresh IL-2-containing medium on days 3 and 7. Each peptide stimulation condition was cultured in triplicate wells unless otherwise noted. PBMC were separated from whole blood using Ficoll-Paque Plus gradient centrifugation and were then either cryopreserved at -140C or used fresh. Overlapping peptide pools spanned the spike proteins of SARS-CoV-2 and the common cold coronaviruses HCoV-NL63, HCoV-OC43 and HCoV-229E. The QIAamp micro DNA kit was used to extract genomic DNA from the cultured CD4+ T cells.

From the cysteine up to the phenylalanine, the CDR3 has a length of 18 residues. This entry keeps only the CDR3 DNA: 54 bases, framed from base 1. V is pruned by 0 bases and J by 0 bases, leaving 10 bases of the junction without a gene match. CDR1 and CDR2, per the germline V gene, are SGHRS and YFSETQ. This clone was recorded once. What antigen it recognizes has not been identified. Base qualities are not at hand, and no much larger clone is one base apart. Preparation of the library involved the immunoSEQ multiplex PCR assay. TCR beta CDR3 sequencing was performed on DNA from the cultured, isolated CD4+ T cells. The authors processed their data as follows. Non-productive TCR sequences were discarded, and reads were trimmed to the CDR3 region, with only CDR3s of 7 or more amino acids retained. Antigen-specific clonotypes were identified using the MANAFEST web app by comparison of expansion in peptide wells against reference cultures. For clones to be considered positive, expansion at FDR<0.05 versus reference and all other wells, an odds ratio above 5, and a frequency above 0.1% in two replicate wells were required. A clonotype was defined as cross-reactive if the clonotype was significantly expanded both in SARS-CoV-2 spike wells and in at least one common cold coronavirus spike condition. Using the stringdist R package, CDR3 similarity was measured by Levenshtein distance, and unrooted trees were constructed with ape in R 3.6.1. This immuneACCESS table, as held by TCRdb, lists in-frame sequences with V and J called but not all clones. Of the missing ones, under half trace to an unresolved V gene in checked studies; the others have no known cause. V, J and clone size were drawn from that table, and D and trimming were deduced from the DNA. For this sample there are roughly 70,000 clones; 70% to 75% appear just once. The ten largest clonotypes hold about 1.6% of the sample.

The chain joins TRBV5-1 to TRBJ1-1, with 8 bases matching TRBD1. The sequences come from CD4+ T cells from PBMCs cultured with HCoV-229E spike peptides, collected after COVID-19 vaccination. The cell subset or site label, as the study defines it: HCoV-229E spike overlapping peptide pool stimulation. The TCR comes from a human donor who received a COVID-19 vaccine. This receptor has the CDR3 CASSLDETGATMNTEAFF. The bases read TGCGCCAGCAGCTTGGATGAGACAGGGGCGACTATGAACACTGAAGCTTTCTTT.